This TCR beta chain was identified in a study of cytomegalovirus exposure and HLA in healthy donors. Study as a whole: In a previous analysis, about 100 million unique TCR beta sequences were found from roughly 200 million T cells. Study findings and constraints: Cytomegalovirus-associated TCR beta chains were listed, numbering 164. In a later analysis, the majority of CMV-associated beta chains seemingly showed HLA restriction.

This CDR3 has 14 residues. Germline V CDR1 and CDR2: SNHLY, FYNNEI. V was trimmed by 7 bases and J by 1 base, leaving 14 bases between them. Amplification used 60 Vbeta primers and 13 Jbeta primers. The assay was immunoSEQ multiplex PCR, and TCRdb's table has in-frame clones only and misses some. The sample lists about 140,000 clones; 73% were seen once. A word on this clone: Its specificity is not known.

What was sequenced was PBMCs. The source of this sequence is a human donor in good health. The V gene is TRBV2, the J gene TRBJ2-7, with D possibly matching TRBD2 (6 bases). CDR3: CASNMEGRSYEQYF. In nucleotides, the CDR3 is TGTGCCAGCAATATGGAGGGCCGATCCTACGAGCAGTACTTC.